The T cell receptor (beta chain) described here comes from a study of identical twins. A single record per CDR3 protein comes from TCRdb applying MiXCR to the 5' RACE reads. The repertoire has approximately 190,000 distinct CDR3 sequences, about a sixth of them found once; the top ten carry around two fifths. This clonotype has only a few counts. Its target is not known. The length of the CDR3 is 11 residues. Per the germline V gene, CDR1 is MNHEY and CDR2 is SMNVEV (reference sequence). The V and J ends lost 8 bases and 5 bases respectively, with 8 bases between them. General study points: Out-of-frame alpha sequences common to twins were enriched for low generation probability.

The sample was also reused in another study, on T cells expressing NK-cell markers. That study adds: Investigators obtained TCR beta repertoires from sorted CD3+CD56+NKG2C+, CD3+CD56+NKG2C- and CD3+CD56-NKG2C+ T cells. In five to seven donors, dominant CD3+CD56+NKG2C+ clonotypes ranked among the top 10 CD8+ clonotypes.

Sequenced: CD8+ T cells sorted from blood. This rearrangement joins TRBV27 to TRBJ2-3; D perhaps matches TRBD2 (5 bases). This clonotype was sampled from a woman under 30 in good health. The CDR3 coding sequence is TGTGCCAGCCACCGGGGAGATACGCAGTATTTT. It encodes CASHRGDTQYF.